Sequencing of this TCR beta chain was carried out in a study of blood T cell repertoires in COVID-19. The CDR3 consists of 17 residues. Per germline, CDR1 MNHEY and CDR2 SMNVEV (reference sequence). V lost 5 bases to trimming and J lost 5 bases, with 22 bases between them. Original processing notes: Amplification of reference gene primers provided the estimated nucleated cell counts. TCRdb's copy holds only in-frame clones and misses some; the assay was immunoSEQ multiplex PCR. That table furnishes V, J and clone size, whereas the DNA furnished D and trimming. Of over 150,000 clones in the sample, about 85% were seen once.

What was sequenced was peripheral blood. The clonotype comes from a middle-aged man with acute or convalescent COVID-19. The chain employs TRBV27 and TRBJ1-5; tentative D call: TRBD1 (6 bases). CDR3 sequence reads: CASSLTRTASIHQPQHF. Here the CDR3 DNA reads TGTGCCAGCAGTCTCACCCGGACAGCCTCCATCCATCAGCCCCAGCATTTT.